A selection of T cell receptor beta chains follows, all from one sample in a study of control samples from healthy donors and cancer patients. Repertoires were generated with immunoSEQ multiplex PCR, while TCRdb's copy carries only in-frame clones and drops some. This sample yields tens of thousands of clones, of which about 87% are seen a single time; approximately 15% belongs to the top ten. The sample was blood. All receptors derive from a woman between 70 and 85 years old in good health. The CDR3 runs from the conserved cysteine through the conserved F or W. The D gene is left open where the match is weak. Only part of the rows carry a size: once, few, many, or a class if the clone is expanded.

cdr3_length clone_size j_call v_call d_call cdr3_aa cdr3_nt
12 . TRBJ2-7 TRBV29-1 TRBD1 CSGGDRGYEQYF TGCAGCGGGGGGGACAGGGGCTACGAGCAGTACTTC
12 . TRBJ1-2 TRBV30 . CAWSVGVGGYTF TGTGCCTGGAGTGTTGGGGTGGGTGGCTACACCTTC
14 once TRBJ2-1 TRBV9 . CASMRTLVANEQFF TGTGCCAGCATGCGAACTCTAGTTGCCAATGAGCAGTTCTTC
14 . TRBJ2-7 TRBV5-5 TRBD1 CASSSDRGAYEQYF TGTGCCAGCAGCTCGGACAGGGGAGCCTACGAGCAGTACTTC
16 . TRBJ1-4 TRBV15 TRBD1 CATSPRDSITNEKLFF TGTGCCACCAGCCCGCGGGACAGCATAACCAATGAAAAACTGTTTTTT
14 . TRBJ1-3 TRBV27 . CASSPSGDVNTIYF TGTGCCAGCAGTCCATCGGGCGACGTGAACACCATATATTTT
12 . TRBJ2-7 TRBV12-3/TRBV12-4 . CASSLGSYEQYF TGTGCCAGCAGTTTGGGCTCCTACGAGCAGTACTTC
15 few TRBJ2-1 TRBV7-9 . CASSLRSGAESEQFF TGTGCCAGCAGCTTACGATCCGGGGCTGAAAGTGAGCAGTTCTTC
17 . TRBJ2-5 TRBV25-1 TRBD2 CASSEGVAGGRLETQYF TGTGCCAGCAGTGAAGGGGTAGCGGGAGGGCGGTTGGAGACCCAGTACTTC
14 . TRBJ1-6 TRBV7-2 TRBD1 CASSGQGVNSPLHF TGTGCCAGCAGCGGACAGGGGGTCAATTCACCCCTCCACTTT
13 few TRBJ1-6 TRBV5-6 . CASSLERNSPLHF TGTGCCAGCAGCTTGGAGCGAAATTCACCCCTCCACTTT
15 . TRBJ1-3 TRBV2 . CASSDFMSSGNTIYF TGTGCCAGCAGTGATTTTATGAGCTCTGGAAACACCATATATTTT
15 . TRBJ2-7 TRBV7-2 TRBD2 CASSLDSSGSSEQYF TGTGCCAGCAGCTTAGATTCTAGCGGGAGTAGCGAGCAGTACTTC
13 . TRBJ1-2 TRBV19 . CASHASGGYGYTF TGTGCCAGTCACGCCTCGGGGGGCTATGGCTACACCTTC
13 . TRBJ2-6 TRBV3-1/TRBV3-2 . CAVKRDGANVLTF TGTGCCGTCAAAAGGGATGGGGCCAACGTCCTGACTTTC
14 once TRBJ2-3 TRBV19 . CASRQGRDTDTQYF TGTGCCAGTAGGCAGGGTAGGGACACAGATACGCAGTATTTT
17 . TRBJ2-1 TRBV5-4 . CASSFPPPRELGNEQFF TGTGCCAGCAGCTTCCCACCGCCGCGGGAACTCGGTAATGAGCAGTTCTTC
15 . TRBJ1-5 TRBV2 . CASSGGTDSNQPQHF TGTGCCAGCAGTGGAGGGACGGATAGCAATCAGCCCCAGCATTTT
12 . TRBJ2-5 TRBV11-1 . CASSPGLETQYF TGTGCCAGCAGCCCAGGACTTGAGACCCAGTACTTC
15 . TRBJ1-5 TRBV19 TRBD1 CASHRTGLSNQPQHF TGTGCCAGTCATCGGACAGGGCTGAGCAATCAGCCCCAGCATTTT
13 . TRBJ2-3 TRBV11-3 TRBD1 CASSAGTEDTQYF TGTGCCAGCAGCGCCGGGACAGAAGATACGCAGTATTTT
13 . TRBJ1-1 TRBV4-1 . CASSQGIMGRAFF TGCGCCAGCAGCCAAGGGATAATGGGCAGAGCTTTCTTT